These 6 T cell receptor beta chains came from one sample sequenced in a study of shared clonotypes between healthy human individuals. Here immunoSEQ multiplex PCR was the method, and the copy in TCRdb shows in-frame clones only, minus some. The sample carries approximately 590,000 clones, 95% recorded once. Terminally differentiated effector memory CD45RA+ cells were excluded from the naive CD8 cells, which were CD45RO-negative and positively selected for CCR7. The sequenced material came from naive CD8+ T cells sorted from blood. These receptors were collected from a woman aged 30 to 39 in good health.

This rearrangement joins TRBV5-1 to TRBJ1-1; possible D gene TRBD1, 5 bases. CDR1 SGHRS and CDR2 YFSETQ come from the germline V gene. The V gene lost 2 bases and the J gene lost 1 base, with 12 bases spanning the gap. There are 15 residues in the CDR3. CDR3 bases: TGCGCCAGCAGCTTTCTCCGGGACGGGAACACTGAAGCTTTCTTT. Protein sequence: CASSFLRDGNTEAFF.

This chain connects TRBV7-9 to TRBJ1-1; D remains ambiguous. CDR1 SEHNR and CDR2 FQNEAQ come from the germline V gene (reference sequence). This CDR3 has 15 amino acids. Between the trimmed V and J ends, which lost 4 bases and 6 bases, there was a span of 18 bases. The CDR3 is CASSSEDLNSAEAFF. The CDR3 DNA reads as TGTGCCAGCAGCTCAGAAGACCTAAATTCGGCTGAAGCTTTCTTT.

The CDR3 is CASSLHVPEQFF. The CDR3 region has the DNA TGTGCCAGCAGCCTGCATGTACCCGAGCAGTTCTTC. The V call is TRBV5-4, the J call TRBJ2-1; D is ambiguous. Germline-derived CDR1 and CDR2 are SGHNT and YYREEE (reference sequence). This CDR3 is 12 amino acids long. Trimming cost V 4 bases and J 10 bases, with 12 bases left between them.

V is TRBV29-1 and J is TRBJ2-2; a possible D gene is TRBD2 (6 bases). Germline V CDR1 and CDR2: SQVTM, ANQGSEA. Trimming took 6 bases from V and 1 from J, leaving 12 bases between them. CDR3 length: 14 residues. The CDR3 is CSVASEGNTGELFF. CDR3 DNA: TGCAGCGTCGCGTCGGAGGGGAACACCGGGGAGCTGTTTTTT.

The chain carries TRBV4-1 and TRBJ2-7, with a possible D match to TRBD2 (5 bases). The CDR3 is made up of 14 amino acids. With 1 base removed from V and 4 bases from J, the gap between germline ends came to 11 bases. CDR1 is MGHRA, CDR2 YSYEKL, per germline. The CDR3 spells CASSQAGWKYEQYF. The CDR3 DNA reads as TGCGCCAGCAGCCAAGCGGGGTGGAAATACGAGCAGTACTTC.

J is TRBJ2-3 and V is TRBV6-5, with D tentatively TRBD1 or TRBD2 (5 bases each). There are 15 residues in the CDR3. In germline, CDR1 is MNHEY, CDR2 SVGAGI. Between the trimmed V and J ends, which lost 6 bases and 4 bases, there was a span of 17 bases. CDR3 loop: CASRARDRESDTQYF. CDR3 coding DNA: TGTGCCAGCAGGGCCCGGGACCGAGAATCAGATACGCAGTATTTT.